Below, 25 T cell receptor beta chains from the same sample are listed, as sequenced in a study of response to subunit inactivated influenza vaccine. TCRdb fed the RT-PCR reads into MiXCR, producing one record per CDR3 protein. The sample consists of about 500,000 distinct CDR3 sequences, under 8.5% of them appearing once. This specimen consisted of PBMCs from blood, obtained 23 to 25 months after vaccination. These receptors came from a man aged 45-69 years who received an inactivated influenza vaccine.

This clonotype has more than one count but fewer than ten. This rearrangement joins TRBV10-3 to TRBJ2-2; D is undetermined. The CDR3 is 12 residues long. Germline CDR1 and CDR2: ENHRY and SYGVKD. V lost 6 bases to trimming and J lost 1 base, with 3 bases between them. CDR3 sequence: CAISQNTGELFF. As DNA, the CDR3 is TGTGCCATCAGCCAGAACACCGGGGAGCTGTTTTTT.

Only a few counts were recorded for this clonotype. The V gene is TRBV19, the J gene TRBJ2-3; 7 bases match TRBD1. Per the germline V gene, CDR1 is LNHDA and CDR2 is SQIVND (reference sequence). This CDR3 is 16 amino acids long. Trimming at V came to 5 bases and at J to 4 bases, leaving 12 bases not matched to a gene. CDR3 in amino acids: CASSSLRGRGPDTQYF. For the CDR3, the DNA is TGTGCCAGTAGTTCACTCAGGGGAAGGGGGCCAGATACGCAGTATTTT.

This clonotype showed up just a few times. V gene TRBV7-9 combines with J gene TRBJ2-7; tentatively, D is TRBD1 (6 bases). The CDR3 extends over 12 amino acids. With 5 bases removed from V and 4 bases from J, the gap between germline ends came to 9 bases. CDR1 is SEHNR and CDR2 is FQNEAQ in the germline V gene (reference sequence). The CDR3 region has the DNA TGTGCCAGCAGCATACAGGGTTACGAGCAGTACTTC. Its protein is CASSIQGYEQYF.

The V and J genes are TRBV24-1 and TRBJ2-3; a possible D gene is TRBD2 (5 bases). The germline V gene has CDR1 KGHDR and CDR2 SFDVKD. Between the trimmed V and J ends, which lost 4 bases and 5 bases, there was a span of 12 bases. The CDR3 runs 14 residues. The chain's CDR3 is CATSEDELGDTQYF. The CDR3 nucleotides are TGTGCCACCAGTGAGGATGAACTAGGAGATACGCAGTATTTT.

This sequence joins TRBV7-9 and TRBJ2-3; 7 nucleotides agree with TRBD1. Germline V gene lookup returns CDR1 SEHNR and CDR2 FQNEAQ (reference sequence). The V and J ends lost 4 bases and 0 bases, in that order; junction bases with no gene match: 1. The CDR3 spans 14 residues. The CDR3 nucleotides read TGTGCCAGCAGCTGGGGACAGAGCACAGATACGCAGTATTTT. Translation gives CASSWGQSTDTQYF.

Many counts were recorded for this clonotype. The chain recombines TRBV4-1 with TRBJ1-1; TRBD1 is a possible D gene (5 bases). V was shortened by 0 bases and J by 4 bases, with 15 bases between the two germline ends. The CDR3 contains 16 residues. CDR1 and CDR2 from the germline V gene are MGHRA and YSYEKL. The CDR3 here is CASSQEFGAVGTEAFF. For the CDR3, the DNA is TGCGCCAGCAGCCAAGAGTTTGGGGCAGTCGGCACTGAAGCTTTCTTT.

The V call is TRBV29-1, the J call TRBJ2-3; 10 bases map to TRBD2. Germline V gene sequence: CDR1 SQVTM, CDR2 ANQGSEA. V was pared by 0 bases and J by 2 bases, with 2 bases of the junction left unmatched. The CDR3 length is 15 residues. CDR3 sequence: CSVEDLAGDTDTQYF. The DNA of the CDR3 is TGCAGCGTTGAAGATCTAGCGGGGGACACAGATACGCAGTATTTT.

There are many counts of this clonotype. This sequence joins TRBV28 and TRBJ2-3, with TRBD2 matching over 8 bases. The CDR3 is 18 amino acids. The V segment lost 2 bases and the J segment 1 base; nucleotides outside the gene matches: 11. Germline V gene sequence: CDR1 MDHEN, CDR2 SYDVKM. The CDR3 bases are TGTGCCAGCAGTTTACCCCCGGGAGGGGAGGGTCGCACAGATACGCAGTATTTT. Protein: CASSLPPGGEGRTDTQYF.

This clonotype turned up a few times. CDR3: CAISESSDGRGRTGELFF. The CDR3 DNA follows: TGTGCCATCAGTGAGTCGTCCGATGGCAGGGGTCGAACCGGGGAGCTGTTTTTT. V and J are TRBV10-3 and TRBJ2-2, with D possibly matching TRBD1 (6 bases). This CDR3 has 18 amino acids. V shed 0 bases and J shed 5 bases, with 19 bases lying between them. CDR1 is ENHRY and CDR2 is SYGVKD in the germline V gene.

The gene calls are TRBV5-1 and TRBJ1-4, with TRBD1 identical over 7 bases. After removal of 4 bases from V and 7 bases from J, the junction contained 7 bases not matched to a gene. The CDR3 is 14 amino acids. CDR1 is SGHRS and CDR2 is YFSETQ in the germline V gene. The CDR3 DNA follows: TGCGCCAGCAGCCTGCGGGACAGTAGTGAAAAACTGTTTTTT. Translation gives CASSLRDSSEKLFF.

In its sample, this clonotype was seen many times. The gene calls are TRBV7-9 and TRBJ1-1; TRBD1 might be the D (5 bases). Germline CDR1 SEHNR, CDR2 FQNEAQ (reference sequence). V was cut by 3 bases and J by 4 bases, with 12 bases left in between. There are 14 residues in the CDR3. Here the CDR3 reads CASSFEGRATEAFF. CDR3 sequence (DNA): TGTGCCAGCAGCTTCGAGGGGCGGGCCACTGAAGCTTTCTTT.

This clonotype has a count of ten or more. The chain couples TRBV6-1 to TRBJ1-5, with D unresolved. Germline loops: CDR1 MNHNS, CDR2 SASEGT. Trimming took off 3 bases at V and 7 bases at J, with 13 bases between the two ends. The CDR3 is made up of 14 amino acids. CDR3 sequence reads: CASSDVVLGQPQHF. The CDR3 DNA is TGTGCCAGCAGTGACGTGGTATTGGGGCAGCCCCAGCATTTT.

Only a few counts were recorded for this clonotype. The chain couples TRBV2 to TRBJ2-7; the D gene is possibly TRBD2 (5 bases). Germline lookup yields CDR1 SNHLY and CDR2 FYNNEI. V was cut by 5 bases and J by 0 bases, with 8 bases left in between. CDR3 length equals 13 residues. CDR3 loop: CASSIDYSYEQYF. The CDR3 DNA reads TGTGCCAGCAGTATTGACTACTCCTACGAGCAGTACTTC.

The CDR3 sequence is CASSLGSGGGQEKLFF. CDR3 bases: TGCGCCAGCAGCTTGGGAAGCGGAGGAGGGCAGGAAAAACTGTTTTTT. The chain employs TRBV5-1 and TRBJ1-4; no definite D call. Germline-derived CDR1 and CDR2 are SGHRS and YFSETQ. Between the trimmed V and J ends, which lost 0 bases and 8 bases, there was a span of 17 bases. The CDR3 has 16 residues.

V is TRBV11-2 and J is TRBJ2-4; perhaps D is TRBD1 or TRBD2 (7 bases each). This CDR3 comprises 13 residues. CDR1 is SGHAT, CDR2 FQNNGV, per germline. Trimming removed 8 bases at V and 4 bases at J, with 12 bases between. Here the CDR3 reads CASQRGQKNIQYF. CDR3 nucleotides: TGTGCCAGCCAGCGGGGACAGAAAAACATTCAGTACTTC.

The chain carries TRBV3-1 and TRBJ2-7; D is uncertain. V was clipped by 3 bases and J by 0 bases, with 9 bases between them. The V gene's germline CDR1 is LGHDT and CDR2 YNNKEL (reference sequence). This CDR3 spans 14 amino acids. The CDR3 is CASSHVGSSYEQYF. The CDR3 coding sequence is TGTGCCAGCAGCCATGTGGGCAGCTCCTACGAGCAGTACTTC.

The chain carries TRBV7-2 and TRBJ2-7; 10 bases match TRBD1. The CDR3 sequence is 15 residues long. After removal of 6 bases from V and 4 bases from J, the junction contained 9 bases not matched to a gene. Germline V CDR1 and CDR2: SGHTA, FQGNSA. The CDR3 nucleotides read TGTGCCAGCAGTCGGGACAGGGGAGCCTTTTACGAGCAGTACTTC. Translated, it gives CASSRDRGAFYEQYF.

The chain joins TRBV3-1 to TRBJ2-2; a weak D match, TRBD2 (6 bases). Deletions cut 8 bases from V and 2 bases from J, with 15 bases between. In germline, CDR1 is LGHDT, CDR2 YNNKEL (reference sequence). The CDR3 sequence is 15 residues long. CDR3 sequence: CASESGGTNTGELFF. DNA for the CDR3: TGTGCCAGCGAATCCGGGGGAACAAACACCGGGGAGCTGTTTTTT.

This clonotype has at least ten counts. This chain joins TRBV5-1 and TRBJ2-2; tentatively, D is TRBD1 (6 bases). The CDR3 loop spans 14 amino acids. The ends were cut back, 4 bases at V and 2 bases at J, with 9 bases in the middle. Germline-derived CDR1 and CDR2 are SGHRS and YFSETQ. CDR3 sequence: CASSQDSNTGELFF. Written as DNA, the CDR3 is TGCGCCAGCAGCCAGGACAGCAACACCGGGGAGCTGTTTTTT.

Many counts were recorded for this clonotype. CDR3 residues: CSAKTGERGYNEQFF. Written as DNA, the CDR3 is TGCAGTGCTAAAACAGGGGAAAGGGGGTACAATGAGCAGTTCTTC. The rearrangement joins TRBV20-1 to TRBJ2-1, with 7 bases fitting TRBD1. This CDR3 is 15 amino acids long. The V segment lost 4 bases and the J segment 4 bases; nucleotides outside the gene matches: 10. The germline gives CDR1 DFQATT, CDR2 SNEGSKA (reference sequence).

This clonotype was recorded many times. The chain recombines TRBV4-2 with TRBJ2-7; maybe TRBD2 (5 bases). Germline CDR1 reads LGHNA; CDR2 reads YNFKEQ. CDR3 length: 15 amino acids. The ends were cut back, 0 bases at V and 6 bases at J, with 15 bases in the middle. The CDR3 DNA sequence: TGTGCCAGCAGCCAAGAAGGGTTGGGAGCGGCCGAGCAGTACTTC. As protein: CASSQEGLGAAEQYF.

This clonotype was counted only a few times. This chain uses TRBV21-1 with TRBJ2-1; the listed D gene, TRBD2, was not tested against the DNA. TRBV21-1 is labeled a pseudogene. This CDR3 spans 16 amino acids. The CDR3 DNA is TGTGCCAGCCGGAGGGGAGGACGATGTCGAAGAAATGAGCAGTTCTTC. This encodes CASRRGGRCRRNEQFF.

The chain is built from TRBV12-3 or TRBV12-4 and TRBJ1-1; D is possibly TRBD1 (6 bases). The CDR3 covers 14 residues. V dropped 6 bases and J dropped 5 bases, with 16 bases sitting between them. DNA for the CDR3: TGTGCCAGCAGAACCGGGACAATGTGGACTGAAGCTTTCTTT. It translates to CASRTGTMWTEAFF.

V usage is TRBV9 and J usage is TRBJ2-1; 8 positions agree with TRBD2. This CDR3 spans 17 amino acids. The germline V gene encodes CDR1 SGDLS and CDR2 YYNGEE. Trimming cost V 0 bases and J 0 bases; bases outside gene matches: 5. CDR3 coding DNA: TGTGCCAGCAGCGTAGGTAGGAGCGGGAGCTCCTACAATGAGCAGTTCTTC. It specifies CASSVGRSGSSYNEQFF.

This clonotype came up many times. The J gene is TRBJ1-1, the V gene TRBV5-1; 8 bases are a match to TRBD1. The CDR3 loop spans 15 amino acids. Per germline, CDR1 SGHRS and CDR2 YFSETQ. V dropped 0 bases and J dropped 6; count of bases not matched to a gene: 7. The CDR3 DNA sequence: TGCGCCAGCAGCTTGGAACAGGGGGGTCCGGCTGAAGCTTTCTTT. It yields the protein CASSLEQGGPAEAFF.